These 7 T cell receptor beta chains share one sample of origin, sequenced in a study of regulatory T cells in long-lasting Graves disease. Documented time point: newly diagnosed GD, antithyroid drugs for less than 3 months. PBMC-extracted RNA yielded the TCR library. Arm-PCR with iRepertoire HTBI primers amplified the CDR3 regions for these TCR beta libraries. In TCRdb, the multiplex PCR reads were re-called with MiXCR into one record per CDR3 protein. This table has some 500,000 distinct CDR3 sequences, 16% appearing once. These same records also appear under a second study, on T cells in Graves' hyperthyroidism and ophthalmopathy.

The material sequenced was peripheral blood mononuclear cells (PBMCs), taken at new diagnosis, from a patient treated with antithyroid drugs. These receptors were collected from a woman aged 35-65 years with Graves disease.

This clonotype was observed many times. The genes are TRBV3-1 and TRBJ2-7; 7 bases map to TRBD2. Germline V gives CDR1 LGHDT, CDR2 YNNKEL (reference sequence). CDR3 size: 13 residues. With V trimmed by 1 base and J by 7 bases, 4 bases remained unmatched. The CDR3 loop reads CASSQGAGREQYF. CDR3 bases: TGTGCCAGCAGCCAAGGGGCCGGGAGGGAGCAGTACTTC.

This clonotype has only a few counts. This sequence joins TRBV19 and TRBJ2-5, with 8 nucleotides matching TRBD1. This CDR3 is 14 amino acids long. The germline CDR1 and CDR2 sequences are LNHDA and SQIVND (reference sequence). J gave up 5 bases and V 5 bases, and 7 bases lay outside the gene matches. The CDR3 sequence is CASSETGGWETQYF. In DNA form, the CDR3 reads TGTGCCAGTAGTGAAACAGGGGGTTGGGAGACCCAGTACTTC.

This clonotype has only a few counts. The CDR3 region has the DNA TGCAGTGCAACACTCCCGGGACTCACTAGCACAGATACGCAGTATTTT. It yields the protein CSATLPGLTSTDTQYF. The V gene is TRBV20-1, the J gene TRBJ2-3, with D perhaps TRBD2 (6 bases). Trimming took 6 bases from V and 0 from J, leaving 19 bases between them. The CDR3 spans 16 residues. The germline CDR1 and CDR2 sequences are DFQATT and SNEGSKA (reference sequence).

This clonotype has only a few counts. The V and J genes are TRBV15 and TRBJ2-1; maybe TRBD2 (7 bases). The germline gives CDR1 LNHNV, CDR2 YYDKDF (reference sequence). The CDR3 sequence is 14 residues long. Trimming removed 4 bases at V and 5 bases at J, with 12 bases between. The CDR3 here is CATSTPGGHNEQFF. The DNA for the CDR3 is TGTGCCACCAGCACCCCCGGGGGGCACAATGAGCAGTTCTTC.

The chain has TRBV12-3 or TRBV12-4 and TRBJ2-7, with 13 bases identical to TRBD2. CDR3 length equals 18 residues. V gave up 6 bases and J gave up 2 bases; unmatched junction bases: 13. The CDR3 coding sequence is TGTGCCAGCAGCCACCCGGGACTAGCGGGGATGAGTACCTACGAGCAGTACTTC. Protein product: CASSHPGLAGMSTYEQYF.

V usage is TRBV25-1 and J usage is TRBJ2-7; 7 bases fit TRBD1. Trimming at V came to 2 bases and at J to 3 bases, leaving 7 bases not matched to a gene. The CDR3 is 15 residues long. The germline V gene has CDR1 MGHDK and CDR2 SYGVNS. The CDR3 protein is CASSEAGTANYEQYF. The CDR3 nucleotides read TGTGCCAGCAGTGAAGCTGGGACAGCAAACTACGAGCAGTACTTC.

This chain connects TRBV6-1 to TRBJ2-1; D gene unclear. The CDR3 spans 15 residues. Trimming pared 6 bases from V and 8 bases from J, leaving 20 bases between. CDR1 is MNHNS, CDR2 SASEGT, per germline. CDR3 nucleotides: TGTGCCAGCAGACAAGAGGTACTTCTTATGGATGAGCAGTTCTTC. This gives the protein CASRQEVLLMDEQFF.